Sequencing of this T cell receptor beta chain was carried out in a study of Ad26.COV2.S vaccination and SARS-CoV-2 variants. Study conclusions and caveats: Similar non-spike TCR breadth was seen in vaccine and placebo recipients.

Trimming took 5 bases from V and 2 from J, leaving 13 bases between them. There are 16 residues in the CDR3. Germline V gene sequence: CDR1 LGHDT, CDR2 YNNKEL (reference sequence). The treatment: 15 to 20 received Ad26.COV2.S at low or high dose, single or two shots; about 5 received placebo; per-sample allocation not given. The samples were gathered on day 63 after the first injection of vaccine or placebo. Turning to this clone: Its antigen is not known.

Data came from immunoSEQ multiplex PCR; TCRdb stores just in-frame clones and leaves some out. This table has roughly 460,000 clones, roughly nine tenths appearing once. The origin of this receptor is a person aged 18-60 years who received the Ad26.COV2.S COVID-19 vaccine or a placebo. The chain is built from TRBV3-1 (or the pseudogene TRBV3-2) and TRBJ1-6; unclear D gene. Sequencing was performed on peripheral blood, taken in a trial of Ad26.COV2.S vaccine versus placebo. The CDR3 sequence is CASSLTPGTYNSPLHF. The CDR3 nucleotides are TGTGCCAGCAGCTTGACCCCAGGAACCTATAATTCACCCCTCCACTTT.